Included here is one TCR beta chain sequence, with context. As yet, its antigen is unknown. Generated by immunoSEQ multiplex PCR, the TCRdb table keeps only in-frame clones and is missing some. Counted here are 1,500,000 or so clones, more than 95% occurring once; the ten biggest clones make up roughly 1.2%. The source of the sample is a study of shared clonotypes between healthy human individuals. General observations from the study: Only blood was sampled, and tissue TCR repertoires likely differ from blood ones.

Germline V CDR1 and CDR2: MNHEY, SVGAGI. The ends were cut back, 5 bases at V and 7 bases at J, with 14 bases in the middle. The CDR3 is made up of 13 amino acids. Input material: naive CD4+ T cells sorted from blood. Subset denoted: CD45RA+ positively selected. This sequence originates from a man aged 25 to 40 in good health. The chain is built from TRBV6-5 and TRBJ1-2; D unclear. CDR3 in amino acids: CASSPARRSGYTF. In DNA, the CDR3 is TGTGCCAGCAGTCCAGCCCGTCGGAGTGGCTACACCTTC.